This T cell receptor (beta chain) was identified during a study of beta chain features in type 1 diabetes. Study-level results: A moderate, significant TCRB CDR3 shortening appeared in type 1 diabetes across four CD4+ subsets.

Comment on this clone: Its antigen is undetermined.

Expressed TCRB transcripts were sequenced because the isolated RNA had all been reverse transcribed beforehand. Sequenced by immunoSEQ multiplex PCR; TCRdb stores in-frame clones only, minus some. The sample shows 600,000 to 700,000 clones, 9.5% to 15% of them seen only once. Material: naive CD4+ T cells from blood. The receptor was derived from a man between 25 and 39 years old with type 1 diabetes.

The CDR3 nucleotides read TGTGCCAGCAGCCAAGATTTGGGACAGATGAACTATGGCTACACCTTC. Amino acids: CASSQDLGQMNYGYTF. The V call is TRBV4-2, the J call TRBJ1-2, with TRBD1 matching over 7 bases. The trim removed 0 bases at V and 2 bases at J, leaving 6 bases unmatched. This CDR3 has 16 amino acids. Germline V gene lookup returns CDR1 LGHNA and CDR2 YNFKEQ.